These 3 T cell receptor beta chains were sequenced from one sample in a study of cytomegalovirus exposure and HLA in healthy donors. The PCR contained 60 Vbeta and 13 Jbeta primers. Sequenced by immunoSEQ multiplex PCR; TCRdb stores in-frame clones only, minus some. Of 100,000 to 150,000 clones in the sample, 75% to 85% were seen once. The sequencing input was PBMCs. The receptor source for this set is a girl aged 2 to 9 in good health and CMV-seronegative.

V gene TRBV4-2 combines with J gene TRBJ2-7; D remains ambiguous. Looked up from germline, CDR1 is LGHNA and CDR2 is YNFKEQ. This CDR3 has 13 residues. Trimming removed 1 base at V and 3 bases at J, with 7 bases between. CDR3 coding DNA: TGTGCCAGCAGCCAAGGTCTGTACTACGAGCAGTACTTC. It translates to CASSQGLYYEQYF.

The chain uses TRBV6-5 and TRBJ1-1; D perhaps matches TRBD1 (6 bases). The CDR3 length is 15 residues. V was trimmed by 5 bases and J by 7 bases, leaving 20 bases between them. CDR1 is MNHEY, CDR2 SVGAGI, per germline. The CDR3 nucleotides are TGTGCCAGCAGTAAACGGGGGGCCCACTTTAATGAAGCTTTCTTT. It yields the protein CASSKRGAHFNEAFF.

This CDR3 reads CASSLRGHIYEQYF. CDR3 sequence (DNA): TGTGCCAGCAGTTTAAGGGGACACATCTACGAGCAGTACTTC. The J gene is TRBJ2-7, the V gene TRBV27; D possibly corresponds to TRBD1 (6 bases). This CDR3 has 14 residues. V gave up 2 bases and J gave up 3 bases, with 11 bases separating them. The germline V gene encodes CDR1 MNHEY and CDR2 SMNVEV (reference sequence).